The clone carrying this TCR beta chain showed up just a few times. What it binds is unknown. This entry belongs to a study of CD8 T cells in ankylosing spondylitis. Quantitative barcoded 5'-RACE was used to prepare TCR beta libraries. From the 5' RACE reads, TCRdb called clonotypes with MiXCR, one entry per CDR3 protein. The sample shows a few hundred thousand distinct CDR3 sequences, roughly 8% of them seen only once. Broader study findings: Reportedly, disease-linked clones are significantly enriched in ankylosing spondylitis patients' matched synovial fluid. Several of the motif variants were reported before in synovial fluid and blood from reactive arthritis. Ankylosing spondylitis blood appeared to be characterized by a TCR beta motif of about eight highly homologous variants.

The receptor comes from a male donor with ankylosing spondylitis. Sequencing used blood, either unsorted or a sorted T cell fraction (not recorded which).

DNA for the CDR3: TGTGCCAGCATTCGACCGGGAGAAAAACTGTTTTTT. As protein: CASIRPGEKLFF. This chain links TRBV2 with TRBJ1-4; no clear D gene. The V gene lost 7 bases and the J gene lost 8 bases, with 11 bases spanning the gap. The CDR3 length is 12 residues. Germline-derived CDR1 and CDR2 are SNHLY and FYNNEI.